Listed here are 26 T cell receptor beta chains from one sample, sequenced in a study of T cell responses to AZD1222 COVID-19 vaccine. Here immunoSEQ multiplex PCR was the method, and the copy in TCRdb shows in-frame clones only, minus some. Of fewer than 200,000 clones detected, about 92% appear once; the ten largest clones hold roughly 4.4%. The sample was peripheral blood, taken on day 0 of MenACWY control vaccination. Every receptor here comes from an adult in good health.

The chain joins TRBV6-5 to TRBJ2-7, with no clear D. Trimming stripped 0 bases from V and 1 base from J, with 10 bases between. Per the germline V gene, CDR1 is MNHEY and CDR2 is SVGAGI. The length of the CDR3 is 15 residues. CDR3 protein: CASSYSFPASYEQYF. In DNA form, the CDR3 reads TGTGCCAGCAGTTACTCGTTTCCAGCATCCTACGAGCAGTACTTC.

This chain uses TRBV9 with TRBJ1-5; D is unresolved. Germline V gene data show CDR1 as SGDLS and CDR2 as YYNGEE. CDR3 length: 15 residues. V lost 0 bases, J lost 6 bases, and 13 bases lay in between. The chain's CDR3 is CASSVGWEVGQPQHF. The CDR3 DNA follows: TGTGCCAGCAGCGTAGGGTGGGAGGTGGGTCAGCCCCAGCATTTT.

This chain links TRBV6-5 with TRBJ1-5; no reliable D call. Germline CDR1 and CDR2: MNHEY and SVGAGI. V lost 2 bases and J 7 bases, leaving 9 bases between the germline ends. This CDR3 contains 13 residues. DNA of the CDR3: TGTGCCAGCAGTTACGACGGATACCAGCCCCAGCATTTT. Protein product: CASSYDGYQPQHF.

This sequence joins TRBV3-1 (or the pseudogene TRBV3-2) and TRBJ2-1; TRBD2 is a possible D gene (6 bases). The CDR3 consists of 15 residues. CDR1 and CDR2 from the germline V gene are LGHDT and YNNKEL (reference sequence). With 0 bases removed from V and 1 base from J, the gap between germline ends came to 7 bases. CDR3 in DNA: TGTGCCAGCAGCCAAGATAGCGGATCCTACAATGAGCAGTTCTTC. Protein sequence: CASSQDSGSYNEQFF.

The chain has TRBV14 and TRBJ1-2, with D possibly matching TRBD1 (6 bases). Deletions cut 4 bases from V and 4 bases from J, with 10 bases between. CDR1 and CDR2 from the germline V gene are SGHDN and FVKESK. This CDR3 has 13 amino acids. Here the CDR3 DNA reads TGTGCCAGCAGCCCTGGGACATCCTATGGCTACACCTTC. Translating gives CASSPGTSYGYTF.

This chain joins TRBV30 and TRBJ1-2, with TRBD1 matching 7 bases. Germline V gene lookup returns CDR1 GTSNPN and CDR2 SVGIG (reference sequence). V lost 0 bases, J lost 0 bases, and 4 bases stayed unmatched. CDR3 length equals 15 residues. CDR3 DNA: TGTGCCTGGAGTGTCCAGGGGGTAGCTAACTATGGCTACACCTTC. It codes for CAWSVQGVANYGYTF. Supplemented by reference TRBV30 and TRBJ1-2, the full variable domain reads SQTIHQWPATLVQPVGSPLSLECTVEGTSNPNLYWYRQAAGRGLQLLFYSVGIGQISSEVPQNLSASRPQDRQFILSSKKLLLSDSGFYLCAWSVQGVANYGYTFGSGTRLTVV.

This rearrangement joins TRBV27 to TRBJ1-1; tentative D call: TRBD1 (5 bases). V gave up 2 bases and J gave up 4 bases, with 11 bases separating them. Germline assignment: CDR1 MNHEY and CDR2 SMNVEV (reference sequence). This CDR3 contains 14 residues. CDR3 in amino acids: CASSLGAGSTEAFF. CDR3 DNA sequence: TGTGCCAGCAGTTTAGGGGCAGGGAGCACTGAAGCTTTCTTT.

This rearrangement joins TRBV7-2 to TRBJ2-5, with D uncertain. The CDR3 sequence is 13 residues long. Germline V CDR1 and CDR2: SGHTA, FQGNSA. Trimming cost V 4 bases and J 2 bases, with 8 bases left between them. CDR3 nucleotides: TGTGCCAGCAGCTCCACAAGGCAAGAGACCCAGTACTTC. This codes for CASSSTRQETQYF.

The rearrangement links TRBV10-3 to TRBJ2-7, with TRBD1 matching 9 bases. V lost 3 bases and J lost 3; bases outside the gene matches: 9. The CDR3 length is 16 residues. CDR1 is ENHRY and CDR2 is SYGVKD in the germline V gene. The CDR3 DNA is TGTGCCATCAGTGAAAAGCCGGGACAGGGCTTCTACGAGCAGTACTTC. This sequence encodes CAISEKPGQGFYEQYF.

CDR3 sequence: CASRLADGSYNEQFF. The CDR3 bases are TGTGCCAGCAGACTAGCGGATGGCTCCTACAATGAGCAGTTCTTC. The chain links TRBV2 to TRBJ2-1; 8 bases line up with TRBD2. This CDR3 is 15 amino acids long. Germline V gene sequence: CDR1 SNHLY, CDR2 FYNNEI. V dropped 6 bases and J dropped 0; count of bases not matched to a gene: 4.

The chain links TRBV7-2 to TRBJ2-2; 7 bases map to TRBD1. Germline values: CDR1 SGHTA, CDR2 FQGNSA. The CDR3 is 14 residues long. Trimming at V came to 5 bases and at J to 7 bases, leaving 7 bases not matched to a gene. CDR3 in amino acids: CASSLTGDDGELFF. CDR3 bases: TGTGCCAGCAGCCTCACAGGGGATGACGGGGAGCTGTTTTTT. Variable domain in full (rest from reference TRBV7-2 and TRBJ2-2): GAGVSQSPSNKVTEKGKDVELRCDPISGHTALYWYRQSLGQGLEFLIYFQGNSAPDKSGLPSDRFSAERTGGSVSTLTIQRTQQEDSAVYLCASSLTGDDGELFFGEGSRLTVL.

The CDR3 DNA follows: TGTGCCAGCAGCTTAACAGACAGCCAAGAGACCCAGTACTTC. This codes for CASSLTDSQETQYF. The chain couples TRBV7-3 to TRBJ2-5, with D possibly matching TRBD1 (5 bases). Germline-derived CDR1 and CDR2 are SGHTA and FQGTGA. The CDR3 is 14 residues long. The V gene lost 0 bases and the J gene lost 1 base, with 6 bases spanning the gap. The full variable domain, in which reference TRBV7-3 and TRBJ2-5 provide the parts outside the CDR3, is GAGVSQTPSNKVTEKGKYVELRCDPISGHTALYWYRQSLGQGPEFLIYFQGTGAADDSGLPNDRFFAVRPEGSVSTLKIQRTERGDSAVYLCASSLTDSQETQYFGPGTRLLVL.

The chain is built from TRBV4-3 and TRBJ1-4, with no clear D. Trimming removed 4 bases at V and 3 bases at J, with 9 bases between. CDR1 and CDR2 (germline): LGHNA, YSLEER. This CDR3 spans 14 amino acids. The CDR3 reads CASSPPGANEKLFF. For the CDR3, the DNA is TGCGCCAGCAGCCCTCCGGGAGCTAATGAAAAACTGTTTTTT.

The chain employs TRBV2 and TRBJ1-6; D is undetermined. Germline V gene data show CDR1 as SNHLY and CDR2 as FYNNEI. Trimming stripped 0 bases from V and 7 bases from J, with 7 bases between. The CDR3 consists of 14 residues. The CDR3 loop reads CASSEALSNSPLHF. The CDR3 DNA follows: TGTGCCAGCAGTGAAGCGCTATCCAATTCACCCCTCCACTTT.

DNA of the CDR3: TGTGCCACCGGACAGGGCGACAATTCACCCCTCCACTTT. Amino acid sequence: CATGQGDNSPLHF. The chain employs TRBV9 and TRBJ1-6; TRBD1 matches 8 bases. The CDR3 totals 13 residues. Germline trimming cut 9 bases from V and 7 bases from J; bases unmatched to any gene: 6. Per germline, CDR1 SGDLS and CDR2 YYNGEE.

This chain links TRBV11-2 with TRBJ2-2; D gene uncertain. The CDR3 totals 16 residues. Per germline, CDR1 SGHAT and CDR2 FQNNGV. V gave up 5 bases and J gave up 4 bases, with 17 bases separating them. The CDR3 is CASSRTRNAATGELFF. Here the CDR3 DNA reads TGTGCCAGCAGCCGAACGAGGAATGCCGCCACCGGGGAGCTGTTTTTT.

This CDR3 is CASSLSPLGGTIYF. The CDR3 DNA is TGTGCCAGCAGCTTAAGCCCGTTAGGGGGCACCATATATTTT. V gene TRBV11-2 combines with J gene TRBJ1-3; tentative D call: TRBD1 (6 bases). V lost 2 bases and J 9 bases, leaving 14 bases between the germline ends. The CDR3 loop spans 14 amino acids. Germline CDR1 is SGHAT and CDR2 is FQNNGV. Based on the CDR3 plus reference TRBV11-2 and TRBJ1-3, the full variable domain is EAGVAQSPRYKIIEKRQSVAFWCNPISGHATLYWYQQILGQGPKLLIQFQNNGVVDDSQLPKDRFSAERLKGVDSTLKIQPAKLEDSAVYLCASSLSPLGGTIYFGEGSWLTVV.

This clone was seen just once. The chain couples TRBV6-5 to TRBJ2-6; D call uncertain. This CDR3 region has 14 residues. Germline CDR1 and CDR2: MNHEY and SVGAGI. V was clipped by 6 bases and J by 0 bases, with 6 bases between them. The DNA for the CDR3 is TGTGCCAGCAGCAGGAGCTCTGGGGCCAACGTCCTGACTTTC. Translation: CASSRSSGANVLTF.

V usage is TRBV2 and J usage is TRBJ2-3, with TRBD2 matching 9 bases. CDR3 length: 19 amino acids. V was pared by 7 bases and J by 2 bases, with 19 bases of the junction left unmatched. Germline CDR1 is SNHLY and CDR2 is FYNNEI. CDR3 sequence (DNA): TGTGCCAGCATTTTCTTAGCGGGGGAGGGTTCGGCACACACAGATACGCAGTATTTT. It specifies CASIFLAGEGSAHTDTQYF.

This chain connects TRBV10-2 to TRBJ2-7, with 9 bases matching TRBD2. Germline V gene lookup returns CDR1 WSHSY and CDR2 SAAADI. V shed 5 bases and J 6 bases; nucleotides not matched to a gene: 8. The CDR3 is made up of 14 amino acids. The CDR3 sequence is CASSISSGMGEQYF. CDR3 nucleotides: TGCGCCAGCAGTATTTCTAGCGGGATGGGCGAGCAGTACTTC.

The V call is TRBV5-3, the J call TRBJ2-7; 8 bases are a match to TRBD1. TRBV5-3 is classed as an ORF, of uncertain function. Germline trimming cut 0 bases from V and 4 bases from J; bases unmatched to any gene: 9. This CDR3 is built from 16 residues. The CDR3 nucleotides are TGTGCCAGAAGCTTGGTGGGGGGACAGGAGTTTTACGAGCAGTACTTC. Translation gives CARSLVGGQEFYEQYF.

This clone showed up just a few times. The chain is built from TRBV7-2 and TRBJ1-3; D is unresolved. Trimming shortened V by 4 bases and J by 4 bases, and 8 bases separated the two germline ends. The CDR3 is 13 amino acids. Germline CDR1 and CDR2: SGHTA and FQGNSA. Written as DNA, the CDR3 is TGTGCCAGCAGCTCGTTTAGAGGAAACACCATATATTTT. This encodes CASSSFRGNTIYF.

V and J are TRBV5-1 and TRBJ2-1; 8 bases are shared with TRBD1. Germline V gene data show CDR1 as SGHRS and CDR2 as YFSETQ. The CDR3 is made up of 16 amino acids. Trimming cost V 0 bases and J 6 bases; bases outside gene matches: 8. Here the CDR3 DNA reads TGCGCCAGCAGCTTGGCCCCGACAGGGGTCAGCAATGAGCAGTTCTTC. Its translation: CASSLAPTGVSNEQFF.

The V and J genes are TRBV12-3 or TRBV12-4 and TRBJ2-1; D is uncertain. The CDR3 covers 11 residues. V was cut by 6 bases and J by 2 bases, with 2 bases left in between. CDR3 protein: CASSAYNEQFF. The DNA of the CDR3 is TGTGCCAGCAGCGCCTACAATGAGCAGTTCTTC.

The chain employs TRBV7-8 and TRBJ2-3, with D possibly TRBD2 on 7 matching bases. Germline assignment: CDR1 SGHVS and CDR2 FQNEAQ. This CDR3 is 14 amino acids long. The germline V and J ends were trimmed by 5 bases and 5 bases, with 14 bases remaining between them. The CDR3: CASSANREGDTQYF. For the CDR3, the DNA is TGTGCCAGCAGCGCTAACAGGGAGGGAGATACGCAGTATTTT.

This rearrangement joins TRBV6-1 to TRBJ1-1, with a tentative D call TRBD1 (5 bases). Trimming left V 3 bases short and J 0 bases short, with 14 bases between. This CDR3 spans 16 amino acids. Germline V lookup: CDR1 MNHNS, CDR2 SASEGT. In DNA form, the CDR3 reads TGTGCCAGCAGTGATCCTACGGGACTCTTGAACACTGAAGCTTTCTTT. As protein: CASSDPTGLLNTEAFF.